This TCR beta chain was recovered during a study of T cells in Graves' hyperthyroidism and ophthalmopathy. Only a few counts were recorded for this clonotype. Its antigen is not known. Authors of the study amplified TCR beta CDR3 regions from RNA transcripts. When the TCR CDR3 underwent first-round RT-PCR, the HTBI primer set was used. TCRdb called the multiplex PCR reads again in MiXCR, with one record for every CDR3 protein. The data show about 640,000 distinct CDR3 sequences, 20% to 25% seen once. CDR1 and CDR2 from the germline V gene are SGHRS and YFSETQ. This CDR3 region has 15 residues. V lost 0 bases to trimming and J lost 2 bases, with 11 bases between them. Findings and limits, study-wide: Expanded thyroid clonotypes (above 0.001) were mostly also found in blood.

The chain has TRBV5-1 and TRBJ2-5, with TRBD2 as a possible D gene (6 bases). Sequencing was carried out using blood. The sequence derives from a man aged 30 to 39 with Graves' ophthalmopathy. The CDR3 loop reads CASSLGLASQETQYF. CDR3 DNA: TGCGCCAGCAGCTTGGGCCTAGCGTCTCAAGAGACCCAGTACTTC.